One and the same sample provided the 22 T cell receptor beta chains below, sequenced in a study of blood T cell repertoires in COVID-19. Assay: immunoSEQ multiplex PCR; the TCRdb copy retains only in-frame clones and omits some. Altogether about 120,000 clones are present, about 85% being singletons, with the ten largest covering 11%. Sequenced input: peripheral blood. These receptors all stem from an older man with acute or convalescent COVID-19.

The chain has TRBV7-2 and TRBJ1-5; TRBD1 aligns across 8 bases. With V trimmed by 5 bases and J by 5 bases, 11 bases remained unmatched. This CDR3 is 16 amino acids long. Germline V gene lookup returns CDR1 SGHTA and CDR2 FQGNSA. Here the CDR3 reads CASSPRVTGGYQPQHF. The CDR3 DNA follows: TGTGCCAGCAGCCCGAGGGTCACAGGGGGGTATCAGCCCCAGCATTTT.

Worth noting for this clone: This sample also contains other DNA sequences that code for the same CDR3. The rearrangement uses TRBV28 and TRBJ2-1; 12 nucleotides agree with TRBD2. Looked up from germline, CDR1 is MDHEN and CDR2 is SYDVKM. The junction had 1 base not matched to a gene; V was cut back by 2 bases and J by 5 bases. The CDR3 extends over 15 amino acids. In DNA, the CDR3 is TGTGCCAGCAGTTTACTAGCGGGAGGGAACAATGAGCAGTTCTTC. As protein: CASSLLAGGNNEQFF.

This chain links TRBV6-5 with TRBJ1-3; D perhaps matches TRBD1 (6 bases). CDR1 is MNHEY and CDR2 is SVGAGI in the germline V gene. V was trimmed by 6 bases and J by 4 bases, leaving 13 bases between them. CDR3 length: 14 residues. CDR3 bases: TGTGCCAGCAGAGAGACAGGCACCGGAAACACCATATATTTT. This gives the protein CASRETGTGNTIYF.

The rearrangement uses TRBV5-1 and TRBJ1-6; D is perhaps TRBD1 (5 bases). V was shortened by 7 bases and J by 7 bases, with 15 bases between the two germline ends. The germline V gene has CDR1 SGHRS and CDR2 YFSETQ. The CDR3 covers 14 residues. CDR3 protein: CASSTDKGNSPLHF. The CDR3 region has the DNA TGCGCCAGCTCTACTGACAAGGGGAATTCACCCCTCCACTTT.

This clone was picked up one time. The chain uses TRBV9 and TRBJ2-7; 8 bases line up with TRBD1. J lost 4 bases, V lost 2 bases, and 8 bases had no gene match. The CDR3 contains 15 residues. From germline, CDR1 is SGDLS and CDR2 YYNGEE. CDR3 loop: CASSVTPGGRYEQYF. CDR3 sequence (DNA): TGTGCCAGCAGCGTCACTCCAGGGGGCAGATACGAGCAGTACTTC.

This clone was recorded a few times. V is TRBV19 and J is TRBJ2-7, with 8 bases aligning to TRBD2. Germline CDR1 LNHDA, CDR2 SQIVND (reference sequence). The junction had 6 bases not matched to a gene; V was cut back by 6 bases and J by 5 bases. The CDR3 consists of 13 residues. The CDR3 DNA is TGTGCCAGTAGATCTAGCGGGCTTAACGAGCAGTACTTC. It translates to CASRSSGLNEQYF.

V and J are TRBV5-1 and TRBJ2-1, with a tentative D call TRBD2 (5 bases). The CDR3 runs 16 residues. Germline V CDR1 and CDR2: SGHRS, YFSETQ. With 0 bases removed from V and 4 bases from J, the gap between germline ends came to 14 bases. This CDR3 is CASSLVAVEGYNEQFF. The CDR3 DNA reads TGCGCCAGCAGCTTGGTGGCTGTCGAGGGATACAATGAGCAGTTCTTC.

The rearrangement links TRBV5-1 to TRBJ2-5; 11 nucleotides match TRBD2. The CDR3 extends over 20 amino acids. V lost 0 bases, J lost 1 base, and 14 bases stayed unmatched. Germline lookup yields CDR1 SGHRS and CDR2 YFSETQ. This CDR3 reads CASSLGPLAGGGGRQETQYF. In DNA, the CDR3 is TGCGCCAGCAGCTTGGGTCCTCTAGCGGGGGGAGGAGGCCGCCAAGAGACCCAGTACTTC.

The V call is TRBV7-7, the J call TRBJ2-2, with 7 nucleotides matching TRBD1. Trimming cost V 3 bases and J 0 bases; bases outside gene matches: 1. Germline V gene data show CDR1 as SSHAT and CDR2 as FNYEAQ (reference sequence). CDR3 size: 15 residues. For the CDR3, the DNA is TGTGCCAGCAGCTTCGACAGGGCGAACACCGGGGAGCTGTTTTTT. Its protein product is CASSFDRANTGELFF.

This clone was picked up one time. DNA of the CDR3: TGTGCCAGCAGCCCACCGGGAGTCTGGGGCACTGAAGCTTTCTTT. It translates to CASSPPGVWGTEAFF. This rearrangement joins TRBV5-6 to TRBJ1-1; D remains unclear. This CDR3 has 15 residues. Germline-derived CDR1 and CDR2 are SGHDT and YYEEEE. V was trimmed by 4 bases and J by 4 bases, leaving 17 bases between them.

This clone was recorded only once. V gene TRBV5-1 combines with J gene TRBJ2-1; 8 nucleotides align to TRBD2. This CDR3 is 16 amino acids long. With V trimmed by 2 bases and J by 3 bases, 7 bases remained unmatched. Looked up from germline, CDR1 is SGHRS and CDR2 is YFSETQ. This chain's CDR3 is CASSFAPSGGYNEQFF. The CDR3 nucleotides read TGCGCCAGCAGCTTTGCCCCAAGCGGGGGCTACAATGAGCAGTTCTTC.

This clone was detected once. The chain couples TRBV4-1 to TRBJ1-2; D call uncertain. The CDR3 spans 13 residues. V was pared by 1 base and J by 4 bases, with 7 bases between. The germline V gene has CDR1 MGHRA and CDR2 YSYEKL. The CDR3 sequence: CASSQGEGYGYTF. Written as DNA, the CDR3 is TGCGCCAGCAGCCAAGGCGAGGGCTATGGCTACACCTTC.

V usage is TRBV6-5 and J usage is TRBJ1-6; 10 nucleotides agree with TRBD1. Germline-derived CDR1 and CDR2 are MNHEY and SVGAGI. Trimming cost V 2 bases and J 5 bases; bases outside gene matches: 3. This CDR3 spans 16 amino acids. The CDR3 is CASSYETGGNNSPLHF. The DNA for the CDR3 is TGTGCCAGCAGTTACGAGACAGGGGGCAATAATTCACCCCTCCACTTT.

The rearrangement uses TRBV18 and TRBJ1-1, with a tentative D call TRBD1 (5 bases). With 3 bases removed from V and 0 bases from J, the gap between germline ends came to 8 bases. This CDR3 is built from 14 residues. The germline gives CDR1 KGHSH, CDR2 LQKENI. In DNA, the CDR3 is TGTGCCAGCTCACCTCAGGGTATGAACACTGAAGCTTTCTTT. This codes for CASSPQGMNTEAFF.

This chain connects TRBV27 to TRBJ2-2, with 12 bases that match TRBD2. The CDR3 consists of 19 residues. V shed 2 bases and J 4 bases; nucleotides not matched to a gene: 11. CDR1 MNHEY and CDR2 SMNVEV come from the germline V gene (reference sequence). CDR3 DNA: TGTGCCAGCAGTTTAAGGTTGGCCCGACTAGCGGGAGCCACCGGGGAGCTGTTTTTT. Its translation: CASSLRLARLAGATGELFF.

The chain couples TRBV7-3 to TRBJ2-7; D is perhaps TRBD2 (6 bases). Trimming removed 2 bases from V and 0 bases from J, with 11 bases in between. The CDR3 loop spans 15 amino acids. The germline gives CDR1 SGHTA, CDR2 FQGTGA. CDR3 loop: CASSLGPGDSYEQYF. The CDR3 DNA sequence: TGTGCCAGCAGCTTAGGACCGGGAGACTCCTACGAGCAGTACTTC.

The J gene is TRBJ1-5, the V gene TRBV6-5; 9 bases agree with TRBD1. Germline CDR1 MNHEY, CDR2 SVGAGI. Germline trimming cut 4 bases from V and 0 bases from J; bases unmatched to any gene: 1. The CDR3 is made up of 15 amino acids. The CDR3 protein is CASSWTGDSNQPQHF. In DNA, the CDR3 is TGTGCCAGCAGTTGGACAGGGGATAGCAATCAGCCCCAGCATTTT.

A note on this clone: Just one base apart from a much larger clone, this may be a read error. The same CDR3 also results from other DNA sequences found in this sample. The chain uses TRBV10-3 and TRBJ2-2; TRBD2 matches 11 bases. V was pared by 8 bases and J by 3 bases, with 2 bases of the junction left unmatched. The germline V gene encodes CDR1 ENHRY and CDR2 SYGVKD. The CDR3 length is 14 residues. The DNA of the CDR3 is TGTGCCATCGGGGGACTAGCGGACACCGGGGAGCTGTTTTTT. Protein product: CAIGGLADTGELFF.

CDR3 in amino acids: CSVESFSNYGYTF. The CDR3 region has the DNA TGCAGCGTTGAAAGCTTCTCTAACTATGGCTACACCTTC. The chain carries TRBV29-1 and TRBJ1-2; D gene unclear. CDR1 is SQVTM, CDR2 ANQGSEA, per germline. Trimming stripped 2 bases from V and 0 bases from J, with 7 bases between. This CDR3 contains 13 residues. Supplemented by reference TRBV29-1 and TRBJ1-2, the full variable domain reads SAVISQKPSRDICQRGTSLTIQCQVDSQVTMMFWYRQQPGQSLTLIATANQGSEATYESGFVIDKFPISRPNLTFSTLTVSNMSPEDSSIYLCSVESFSNYGYTFGSGTRLTVV.

The chain carries TRBV6-6 and TRBJ1-6, with D maybe TRBD1 (6 bases). V dropped 8 bases and J dropped 5 bases, with 10 bases sitting between them. Looked up from germline, CDR1 is MNHNY and CDR2 is SVGAGI (reference sequence). The CDR3 has 13 residues. The CDR3 DNA is TGTGCCAGCGCCGGGACAAATAATTCACCCCTCCACTTT. Translation gives CASAGTNNSPLHF.

This chain connects TRBV9 to TRBJ2-1; TRBD2 agrees at 10 bases. J was trimmed by 4 bases and V by 4 bases; bases with no gene match: 5. The CDR3 covers 15 residues. From germline, CDR1 is SGDLS and CDR2 YYNGEE. The CDR3, as DNA: TGTGCCAGCAGCATTCGGACTAGCGGTTACAATGAGCAGTTCTTC. Its translation is CASSIRTSGYNEQFF.

The sample holds a few counts of this clone. The chain combines TRBV15 with TRBJ1-6, with D possibly TRBD1 on 5 matching bases. Germline V gives CDR1 LNHNV, CDR2 YYDKDF (reference sequence). The CDR3 extends over 15 amino acids. With 6 bases removed from V and 9 bases from J, the gap between germline ends came to 18 bases. The CDR3 protein is CATSPTVFGASPLHF. CDR3 DNA sequence: TGTGCCACCAGTCCCACTGTTTTTGGGGCTTCACCCCTCCACTTT.